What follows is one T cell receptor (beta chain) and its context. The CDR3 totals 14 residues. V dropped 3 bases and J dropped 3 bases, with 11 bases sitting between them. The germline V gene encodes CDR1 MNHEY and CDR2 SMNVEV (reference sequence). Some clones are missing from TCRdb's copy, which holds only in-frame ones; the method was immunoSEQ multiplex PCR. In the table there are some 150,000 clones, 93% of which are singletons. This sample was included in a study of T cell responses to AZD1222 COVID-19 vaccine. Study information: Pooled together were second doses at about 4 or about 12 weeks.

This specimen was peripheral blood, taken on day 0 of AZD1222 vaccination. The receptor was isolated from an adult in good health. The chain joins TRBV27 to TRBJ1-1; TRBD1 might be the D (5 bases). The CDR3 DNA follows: TGTGCCAGCAGTTTTCGGGGGACGGACACTGAAGCTTTCTTT. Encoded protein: CASSFRGTDTEAFF.